This entry is about one T cell receptor (beta chain). The antigen this receptor binds is unknown. No quality values exist for individual bases; no much larger clone is one base distant. The data belong to a study of blood T cell repertoires in COVID-19 (dated by TCRdb to the early 2020s). About the full investigation: The collaborator samples originated in the United States, Italy and Spain and spanned the acute and convalescent phases of COVID-19. The material from the prospective study consisted of cDNA or gDNA derived from T cells, B-cell-depleted T cells, or PBMCs. The dataset comprised deeply sampled blood TCRbeta repertoires from subjects exposed to, actively infected with, or recovered from COVID-19. A freely available public database, intended as a resource for researchers studying the immune response to SARS-CoV-2, is where the repertoires were released. Samples were obtained from the ongoing ImmuneRACE study (first 160 participants) and from 1,254 subjects provided by 6 global collaborators. Sample metadata almost always included a de-identified subject ID, COVID-19 status, age in years and sex. Where HLA class I and class II types were available, the types were taken from metadata supplied by the sample provider, not from assay-based typing.

The collaborating institutions used their own protocols to collect whole blood in K2EDTA tubes. For TCRbeta analysis, collaborators shipped samples as frozen whole blood, isolated PBMCs, or DNA extracted from either of those sample types. The CDR3 holds 16 amino acids from the cysteine to the phenylalanine. The entry retains the CDR3 DNA only, 48 bases that are in frame from base 1. CDR1 and CDR2, per the germline V gene, are SQVTM and ANQGSEA. V loses 3 bases, J loses 9 bases, and the germline ends lie 24 bases apart. TCRbeta CDR3 regions were amplified from genomic DNA using the immunoSEQ Assay, a bias-controlled multiplex PCR. Regarding the original processing steps: Nucleated cell counts per sample were estimated from amplification of reference gene primers within the assay. To quantify the absolute abundance of each unique TCRbeta CDR3 rearrangement, sequence reads were collapsed and filtered. For each sample, productive Simpson clonality was calculated by taking the square root of Simpson's diversity index across productive rearrangements. TCRdb carries this immuneACCESS record with in-frame sequences only. Its versions omit some clonotypes, under half of them owing to an unresolved V gene in the studies checked, with the rest unexplained. V and J calls and clone size are copied from that table; D and trimming were computed from the DNA. The sample table shows 450,000 to 500,000 clones, and over 75% are seen once. The ten largest clones add up to under 4% of the sample.

Here is what the overall study found, with its caveats: The amount of clinical and demographic metadata varied by source and participant and was provided uncurated.

The receptor was isolated from a human donor in a cohort sampled during active COVID-19. The sequencing sample was made of peripheral blood. The chain links TRBV29-1 with TRBJ2-1; tentative D gene TRBD1, with 6 bases matching. The CDR3 reads as follows: CSVDQAHIPGVGEQFF. Here is the DNA: TGCAGCGTTGATCAGGCTCATATCCCAGGGGTAGGTGAGCAGTTCTTC.